Following are 2 T cell receptor beta chains from one sample sequenced in a study of T cell changes during pregnancy in multiple sclerosis. Assay used: immunoSEQ multiplex PCR; TCRdb lists only in-frame clones, some missing. The data show about 120,000 clones, 90% to 95% seen once. This specimen consisted of peripheral blood, obtained before pregnancy. Receptors were obtained from a female donor with multiple sclerosis, enrolled in a pregnancy study.

The V call is TRBV7-6, the J call TRBJ2-5, with 7 bases fitting TRBD1. This CDR3 comprises 16 residues. Germline lookup yields CDR1 SGHVS and CDR2 FNYEAQ. The ends lost 4 bases at V and 2 bases at J; junction bases unmatched: 10. In DNA form, the CDR3 reads TGTGCCAGCAGCTCAGGAAGGGGGCAGGGGCAAGAGACCCAGTACTTC. Translating gives CASSSGRGQGQETQYF.

The rearrangement uses TRBV30 and TRBJ2-5; perhaps TRBD1 as D (5 bases). Germline values: CDR1 GTSNPN, CDR2 SVGIG (reference sequence). V lost 0 bases and J 5 bases, leaving 13 bases between the germline ends. CDR3 length: 14 amino acids. CDR3 in amino acids: CAWSVLGQGETQYF. DNA of the CDR3: TGTGCCTGGAGTGTACTTGGGCAGGGTGAGACCCAGTACTTC.